This T cell receptor (beta chain) was captured by sequencing in a study of Graves' ophthalmopathy and Graves' hyperthyroidism (dated by TCRdb to 2017 to 2018). About the full investigation: Peripheral blood was collected at initial diagnosis, before any treatment. The study used TCR beta repertoire signatures to distinguish Graves' ophthalmopathy from Graves' hyperthyroidism and to predict progression to ophthalmopathy. In total, 135 blood samples were TCR-sequenced: approximately 40 ophthalmopathy, some 80 hyperthyroidism and approximately 17 hyperthyroidism-to-ophthalmopathy patients. A discovery set of about 99 patients (43 ophthalmopathy, under 65 stable hyperthyroidism) was enrolled to explore V-J signatures distinguishing ophthalmopathy from hyperthyroidism. An independent validation cohort was composed of roughly 18 hyperthyroidism patients and around 16 patients who later progressed from hyperthyroidism to ophthalmopathy. In five or six hyperthyroidism patients, T-cell repertoires of thyroid tissue and blood were compared. Following sampling, methimazole starting at 30 mg daily was administered to hyperthyroidism patients, and high-dose intravenous methylprednisolone was administered to ophthalmopathy patients. The approximately 100 discovery patients were randomly split 7:3 into training and test sets.

As for this clonotype: Its binding antigen is unknown. Base-call qualities are not available, and no considerably larger clone is one nucleotide away.

For repertoire sequencing, TCR beta CDR3 regions were amplified from RNA transcripts. A first-round RT-PCR used HTBI primers with the Qiagen OneStep RT-PCR kit, followed by a second-round multiplex PCR, size selection and purification. Libraries were sequenced paired-end with 100 bp reads on an Illumina HiSeq2000. The source study handled its data this way. SOAPnuke was used to process the reads, throwing out any read that had adapters, had uncalled bases, had a mean Phred below 15, or lacked an exact constant-primer or identifier match. COPE v1.2.5 was used to merge the high-quality paired reads. Clonotypes were defined as unique nucleotide sequences and were aligned to IMGT TRB V, D and J references using MiTCR v1.1. Only V-J combinations with frequency above 0.0001 were analysed, covering approximately 99% of repertoires. A TCR clonal expansion and chaos score per V-J combination was defined as the ratio of F50 clonal expansion to chaos observed in the TCRdist matrix. Welch's t-statistics and random forest were used to reduce the features to 10 to 15 V-J combinations, which were then used as input to a naive Bayes classifier. The similarity between thyroid and blood repertoires was quantified using the Morisita-Horn index. The public reads were reprocessed in TCRdb via fastp at Q25 and MiXCR, keeping in-frame beta chains. Each CDR3 protein gets just one entry, which takes the most common genes and DNA from the rows behind it. The V and J calls and clone size come from TCRdb's table, not from the authors' own analysis. In all, the sample holds about 180,000 distinct CDR3 sequences, and roughly two fifths of those were seen once. The ten largest clones take up around 5.8% of the sample.

The CDR3 holds 15 amino acids from the cysteine to the phenylalanine. Only the CDR3 portion is preserved as DNA: 45 bases, with reading frame beginning at the first base. V sheds 2 bases and J sheds 0 bases, leaving 11 bases between their ends. CDR1 and CDR2 are drawn from the germline V gene: MDHEN, SYDVKM. Patients with ophthalmopathy had moderately to severely active disease, with a Clinical Activity Score of 3 or more, a NOSPECS grade of 4 or more, and a disease duration of less than 3 months. Patients with other autoimmune diseases, uncontrolled infections, pregnancy or lactation were excluded from the study. Clinical symptoms, serum thyroxine, TRAb, thyroid ultrasound and orbital computed tomography formed the basis of the diagnosis. Ficoll-Paque density gradient centrifugation was used to isolate PBMCs from about 10 ml of fresh peripheral blood. Total RNA was extracted using Trizol reagent, and RNA quality was checked on an Agilent 2100 Bioanalyzer.

The research as a whole found: In cross-validation, the 13-signature model distinguished ophthalmopathy from stable hyperthyroidism with just over 85% sensitivity and around 81% specificity, and in the test set the corresponding values were 80% and 75%. Sample size was not predetermined statistically, and investigators were not blinded to group allocation. Most expanded thyroid clonotypes with a frequency above 0.001 also appeared in blood, which suggests that blood repertoires may reflect the immune response in the thyroid. In validation, the model predicted ophthalmopathy progression with more than 70% sensitivity and 72.22% specificity; more than ten predicted patients were CT-confirmed with GO in a median of around 6.5 months.

The sequencing input was peripheral blood. The chain was built from TRBV28 and TRBJ2-7, with TRBD2 perhaps the D gene, on 6 matching bases. The clonotype was recovered from a woman between 35 and 50 years old with Graves' ophthalmopathy. Donor details come from another sample of the same person, matched by shared clones. The CDR3 has the sequence CASSLPGASSYEQYF. The DNA reads TGTGCCAGCAGTTTACCGGGAGCCAGCTCCTACGAGCAGTACTTC.